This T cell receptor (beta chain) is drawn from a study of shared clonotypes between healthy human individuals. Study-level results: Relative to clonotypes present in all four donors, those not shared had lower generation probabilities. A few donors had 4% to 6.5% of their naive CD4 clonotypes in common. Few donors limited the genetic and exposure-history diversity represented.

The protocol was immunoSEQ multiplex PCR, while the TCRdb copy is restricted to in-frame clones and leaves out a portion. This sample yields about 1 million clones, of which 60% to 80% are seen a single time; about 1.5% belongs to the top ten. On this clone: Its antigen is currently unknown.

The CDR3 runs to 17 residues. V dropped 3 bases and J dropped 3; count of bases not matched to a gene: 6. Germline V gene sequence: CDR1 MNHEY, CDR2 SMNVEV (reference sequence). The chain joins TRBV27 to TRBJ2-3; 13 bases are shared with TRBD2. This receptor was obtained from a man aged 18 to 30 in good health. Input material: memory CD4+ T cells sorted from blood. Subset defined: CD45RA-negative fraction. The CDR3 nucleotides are TGTGCCAGCAGTTTCCGAACTAGCGGGGGGGGGACAGATACGCAGTATTTT. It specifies CASSFRTSGGGTDTQYF.